This TCR beta chain was captured by sequencing in a study of post-analysis software for immune sequencing data. Across the whole study: Relapsing-remitting, secondary progressive and progressive-relapsing forms made up the multiple sclerosis disease courses. General study results and limits: In multiple sclerosis, normalized Chao1 diversity was significantly below that of controls. Under F measure analysis, samples from one preparation batch co-clustered strongly. Four to six TRBV segments appeared more often in patients than in controls, and TRBV5-6, TRBV5-1 and TRBV20-1 were among these.

This clonotype was found a few times. The antigen is unknown. The TCR beta cDNA libraries carried unique molecular identifiers. T cells numbering roughly 0.9 to 10 million yielded cDNA molecules that totaled about 500,000. Using its own MiXCR run on the PCR reads, TCRdb lists one record per CDR3 protein. The sample consists of roughly 400,000 distinct CDR3 sequences, over 30% of them appearing once. CDR1 and CDR2 from the germline V gene are MNHNY and SVGAGI (reference sequence). Trimming cost V 4 bases and J 6 bases, with 10 bases left between them. This CDR3 has 13 amino acids. Sequenced: blood. V usage is TRBV6-6 and J usage is TRBJ2-1, with D perhaps TRBD1 (5 bases). This receptor was identified in a girl aged 2 to 9 with multiple sclerosis. CDR3 DNA sequence: TGTGCCAGCAGTTTTAATCAGGGCAATGAGCAGTTCTTC. Amino acids: CASSFNQGNEQFF.